This T cell receptor (beta chain) was recorded in a study of blood T cell repertoires in COVID-19. Per the study methods: Amplifying reference gene primers gave estimates of nucleated cell counts. Here immunoSEQ multiplex PCR was the method, and the copy in TCRdb shows in-frame clones only, minus some. Clone size and V and J calls were adopted from that table, with D and trimming inferred from the DNA. The sample holds roughly 210,000 clones, roughly nine tenths seen once. The CDR3 has 15 residues. The V and J ends lost 2 bases and 0 bases, in that order; junction bases with no gene match: 0. Germline values: CDR1 SGHRS, CDR2 YFSETQ. In this sample, this clone turned up a few times.

Sequencing was carried out using peripheral blood. The chain combines TRBV5-1 with TRBJ2-2; 8 bases line up with TRBD2. This receptor was taken from a man between 65 and 80 years old with acute or convalescent COVID-19. The CDR3 nucleotides read TGCGCCAGCAGCTTTAGCGGGACGAACACCGGGGAGCTGTTTTTT. As protein: CASSFSGTNTGELFF.